The source of this T cell receptor (beta chain) is a study of cytomegalovirus exposure and HLA in healthy donors. Study findings and constraints: The authors confirmed in vitro that a few CMV-associated chains were specific for CMV antigens. TRBV6-2, TRBV6-3 and some other V segments were excluded as indistinguishable. TCR beta V- and J-gene trimming was later associated with a missense DCLRE1C variant.

V dropped 3 bases and J dropped 1 base, with 17 bases sitting between them. The V gene's germline CDR1 is LNHNV and CDR2 YYDKDF (reference sequence). CDR3 length equals 17 residues. As for this clone: The antigen is unknown.

This PCR relied on a set of 60 Vbeta primers and 13 Jbeta primers. Data came from immunoSEQ multiplex PCR; TCRdb stores just in-frame clones and leaves some out. This sample carries approximately 120,000 clones, about three quarters of them seen once, and the ten largest clones take 5.5% to 8%. Sequenced sample: PBMCs. This clonotype originated in a woman between 40 and 55 years old in good health and CMV-seronegative. The rearrangement links TRBV15 to TRBJ2-3; D might be TRBD2 (5 bases). As DNA, the CDR3 is TGTGCCACCAGCAGTTATGGGCGGGCCTGGGGCACAGATACGCAGTATTTT. Translation gives CATSSYGRAWGTDTQYF.